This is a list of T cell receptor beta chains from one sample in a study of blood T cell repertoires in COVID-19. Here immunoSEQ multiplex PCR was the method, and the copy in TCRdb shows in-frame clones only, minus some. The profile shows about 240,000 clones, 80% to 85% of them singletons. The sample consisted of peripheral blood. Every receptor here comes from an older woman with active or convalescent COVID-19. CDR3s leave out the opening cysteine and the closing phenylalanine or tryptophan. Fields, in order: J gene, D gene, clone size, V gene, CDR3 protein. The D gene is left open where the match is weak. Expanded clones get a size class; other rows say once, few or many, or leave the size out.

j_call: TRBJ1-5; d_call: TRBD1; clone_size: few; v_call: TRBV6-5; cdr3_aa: ASSSDRGNQPQH
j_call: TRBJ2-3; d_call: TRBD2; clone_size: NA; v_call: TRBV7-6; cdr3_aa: ASSLPPPGTSGGDTQY
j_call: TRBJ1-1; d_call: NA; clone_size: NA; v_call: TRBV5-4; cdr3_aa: ASSPEGRYRNTEAF
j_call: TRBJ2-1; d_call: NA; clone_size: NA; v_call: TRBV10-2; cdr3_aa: ASSGTPTGFYNEQF
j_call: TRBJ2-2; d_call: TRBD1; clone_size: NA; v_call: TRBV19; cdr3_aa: ASRGTGVNTGELF
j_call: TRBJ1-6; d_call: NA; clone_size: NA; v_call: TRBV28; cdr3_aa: ASSLGGGPKPLH
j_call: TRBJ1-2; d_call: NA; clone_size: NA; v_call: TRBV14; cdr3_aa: ASSQNSPYGYT
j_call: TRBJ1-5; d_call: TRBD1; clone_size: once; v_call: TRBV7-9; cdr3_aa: ASSQGGQANQPQH
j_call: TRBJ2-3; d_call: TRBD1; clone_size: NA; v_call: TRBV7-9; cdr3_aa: ASSLGDSLWGTQY
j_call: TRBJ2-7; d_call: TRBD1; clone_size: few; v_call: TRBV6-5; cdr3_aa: ASTLTGGGYEQY
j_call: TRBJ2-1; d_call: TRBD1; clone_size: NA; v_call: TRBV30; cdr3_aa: AWSVGTGVEQF
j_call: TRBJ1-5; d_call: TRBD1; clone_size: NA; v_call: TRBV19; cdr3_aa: ASRNPLGQGGNQPQH
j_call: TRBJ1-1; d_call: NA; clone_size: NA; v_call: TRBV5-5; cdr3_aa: ASSLEWANTEAF
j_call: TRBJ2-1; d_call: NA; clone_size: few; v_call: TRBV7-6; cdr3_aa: ASSPQTGEQF
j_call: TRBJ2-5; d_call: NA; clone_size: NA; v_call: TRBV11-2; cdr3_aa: ASSLFQGSRGETQY
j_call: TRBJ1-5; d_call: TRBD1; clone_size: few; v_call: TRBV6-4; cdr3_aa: ASSVWTGGLNQPQH
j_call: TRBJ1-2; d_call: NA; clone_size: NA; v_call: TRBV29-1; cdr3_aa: SVEPTNYGYT
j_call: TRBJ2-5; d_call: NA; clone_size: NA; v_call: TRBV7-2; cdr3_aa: ASSLQPGTTETQY
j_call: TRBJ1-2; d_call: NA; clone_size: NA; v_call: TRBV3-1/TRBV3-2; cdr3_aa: ASSQVPGVYGYT
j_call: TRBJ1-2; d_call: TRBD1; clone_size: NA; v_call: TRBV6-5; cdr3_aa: ASSQGTGGSYGYT
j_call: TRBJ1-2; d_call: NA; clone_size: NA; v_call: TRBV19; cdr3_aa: ASSVTRWGRGSYGYT
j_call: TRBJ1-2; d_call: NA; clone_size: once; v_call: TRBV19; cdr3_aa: ASSIEGRVRGYT
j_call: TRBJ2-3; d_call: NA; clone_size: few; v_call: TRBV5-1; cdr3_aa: ASSSSTSTDTQY
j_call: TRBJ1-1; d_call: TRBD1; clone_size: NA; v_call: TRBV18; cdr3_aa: ASSRTGGTEAF
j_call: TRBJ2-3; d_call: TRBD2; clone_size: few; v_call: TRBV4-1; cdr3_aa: ASSQTGLAGNTDTQY
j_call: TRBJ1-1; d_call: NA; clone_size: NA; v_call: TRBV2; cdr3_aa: ASTLSGVNTEAF
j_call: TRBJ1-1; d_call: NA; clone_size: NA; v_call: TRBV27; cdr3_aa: ASSSRTANTEAF
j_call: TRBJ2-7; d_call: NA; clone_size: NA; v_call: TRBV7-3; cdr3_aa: ASSGEQRNEQY
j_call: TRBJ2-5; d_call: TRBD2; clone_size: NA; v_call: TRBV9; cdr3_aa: ASSRTSGFQETQY
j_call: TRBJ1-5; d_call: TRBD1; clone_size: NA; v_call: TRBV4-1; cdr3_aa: ASSPTGGNQPQH
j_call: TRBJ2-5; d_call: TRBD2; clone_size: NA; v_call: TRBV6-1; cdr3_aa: ASSEAPSGGPQY
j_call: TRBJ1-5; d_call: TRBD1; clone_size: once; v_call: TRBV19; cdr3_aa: ASSSDRGQSQPQH
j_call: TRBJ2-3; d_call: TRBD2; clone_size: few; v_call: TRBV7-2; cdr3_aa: ASSFSGGGRTDTQY
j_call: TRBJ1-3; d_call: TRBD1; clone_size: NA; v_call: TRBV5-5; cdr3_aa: ASSSRTGVGNTIY
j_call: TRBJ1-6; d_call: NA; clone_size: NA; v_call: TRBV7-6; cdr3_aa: ASTPGANSPLH
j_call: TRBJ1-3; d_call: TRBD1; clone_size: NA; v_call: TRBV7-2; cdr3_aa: ASSLPGQGNTIY
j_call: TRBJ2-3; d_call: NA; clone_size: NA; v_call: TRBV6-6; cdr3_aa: ASSWQEGTDTQY
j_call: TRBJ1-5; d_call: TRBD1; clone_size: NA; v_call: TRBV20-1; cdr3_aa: SASRGPTGTSGQPQH
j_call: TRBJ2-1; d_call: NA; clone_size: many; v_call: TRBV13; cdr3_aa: ASSLRQSRGNEQF
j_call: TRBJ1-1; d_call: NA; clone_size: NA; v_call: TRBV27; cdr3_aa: ASSPLGRANTEAF